These 8 T cell receptor beta chains were all obtained from the same sample, sequenced in a study of shared clonotypes between healthy human individuals (dated by TCRdb to the early 2020s). Libraries were made using the immunoSEQ multiplex PCR assay. What TCRdb holds here is the immuneACCESS table cut down to in-frame rearrangements. Part of the clones is not present; checked against another copy, under half of the missing clones reflect an unresolved V gene, and the others are unexplained. The sample table shows some 2,000,000 clones, and 90% to 95% are seen once. The ten most abundant clones make up more than 0.1% of the sample. The sequencing input was naive CD4+ T cells sorted from blood. Reading the label with the study, this specimen's cell subset or site is: CD45RA+ positively selected. The source of these receptors is a man between 18 and 35 years old in good health.

A word on this clone: Other DNA variants within this sample encode the same CDR3. CDR3 nucleotides: TGTGCCAGCAGTTACTCGACAGGGGATGGCTACACCTTC. Translated: CASSYSTGDGYTF. The chain carries TRBV6-5 and TRBJ1-2; TRBD1 aligns across 8 bases. There are 13 residues in the CDR3. Losses at the gene ends were 0 bases for V and 6 bases for J; bases not matched to a gene: 0. Germline V CDR1 and CDR2: MNHEY, SVGAGI.

The V and J genes are TRBV5-8 and TRBJ2-1; D uncertain. There are 15 residues in the CDR3. CDR1 is SGHTS, CDR2 YDEGEE, per germline. The germline V and J ends were trimmed by 0 bases and 0 bases, with 7 bases remaining between them. CDR3 protein: CASSLGLLSYNEQFF. The CDR3 bases are TGTGCCAGCAGCTTGGGTCTGCTCTCCTACAATGAGCAGTTCTTC.

This clone was observed at least ten times. The chain carries TRBV4-1 and TRBJ2-7; D remains ambiguous. CDR1 MGHRA and CDR2 YSYEKL come from the germline V gene. This CDR3 contains 17 residues. Trimming pared 1 base from V and 0 bases from J, leaving 16 bases between. The CDR3 reads CASSQGPRVHGSYEQYF. CDR3 DNA sequence: TGCGCCAGCAGCCAAGGCCCCCGAGTCCACGGCTCCTACGAGCAGTACTTC.

The V and J genes are TRBV5-1 and TRBJ2-1, with 10 bases aligning to TRBD2. With 3 bases clipped from V and 9 bases from J, the junction kept 6 bases outside the gene matches. Germline-derived CDR1 and CDR2 are SGHRS and YFSETQ. CDR3 size: 14 residues. The CDR3 sequence: CASSSGLAEGEQFF. The CDR3 coding sequence is TGCGCCAGCAGCTCAGGACTAGCGGAGGGTGAGCAGTTCTTC. Using reference TRBV5-1 and TRBJ2-1 for the parts outside the CDR3, the full variable domain is KAGVTQTPRYLIKTRGQQVTLSCSPISGHRSVSWYQQTPGQGLQFLFEYFSETQRNKGNFPGRFSGRQFSNSRSEMNVSTLELGDSALYLCASSSGLAEGEQFFGPGTRLTVL.

With regard to this clone: The sample carries other DNA sequences with the same CDR3. The rearrangement uses TRBV5-1 and TRBJ2-3, with 7 positions matching TRBD2. Looked up from germline, CDR1 is SGHRS and CDR2 is YFSETQ. Trimming cost V 4 bases and J 0 bases; bases outside gene matches: 5. This CDR3 contains 15 residues. CDR3 nucleotides: TGCGCCAGCAGCCTACCTAGCGGAAGCACAGATACGCAGTATTTT. It is translated as CASSLPSGSTDTQYF.

The chain has TRBV5-6 and TRBJ1-6; D is ambiguous. V lost 0 bases, J lost 7 bases, and 8 bases lay in between. The CDR3 length is 14 residues. Germline V gives CDR1 SGHDT, CDR2 YYEEEE. The CDR3, as DNA: TGTGCCAGCAGCTTGGAGAGAGCCAATTCACCCCTCCACTTT. Its translation is CASSLERANSPLHF.

In its sample, this clone was seen once. J is TRBJ2-7 and V is TRBV30; the match to TRBD1 covers 7 bases. The V gene end was trimmed by 0 bases and the J gene end by 5 bases; junction bases not matched to a gene: 4. Per germline, CDR1 GTSNPN and CDR2 SVGIG (reference sequence). This CDR3 is 13 amino acids long. CDR3 in DNA: TGTGCCTGGAGTGTTTTACAGGGGAACGAGCAGTACTTC. It encodes CAWSVLQGNEQYF.

The V gene is TRBV7-2, the J gene TRBJ2-7; 10 nucleotides match TRBD1. The J segment lost 2 bases and the V segment lost 4 bases, leaving 5 bases of the junction unmatched. Per the germline V gene, CDR1 is SGHTA and CDR2 is FQGNSA. CDR3 size: 15 residues. The CDR3 DNA sequence: TGTGCCAGCAGCTCGCGGACAGGGGGAACCTACGAGCAGTACTTC. Its protein product is CASSSRTGGTYEQYF.